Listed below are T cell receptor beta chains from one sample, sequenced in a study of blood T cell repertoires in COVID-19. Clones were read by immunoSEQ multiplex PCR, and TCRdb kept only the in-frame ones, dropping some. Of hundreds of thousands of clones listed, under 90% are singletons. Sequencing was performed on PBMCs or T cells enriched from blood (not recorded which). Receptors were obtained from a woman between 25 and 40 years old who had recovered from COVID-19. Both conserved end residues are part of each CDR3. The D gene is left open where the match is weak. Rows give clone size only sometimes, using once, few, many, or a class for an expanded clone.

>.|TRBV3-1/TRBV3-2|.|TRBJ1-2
CASSQDLYYGYTF
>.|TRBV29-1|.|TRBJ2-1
CSVARQGEQFF
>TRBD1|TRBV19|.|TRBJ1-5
CASSMGQGGNQPQHF
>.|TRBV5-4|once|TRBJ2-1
CASSLSTRRGNEQFF
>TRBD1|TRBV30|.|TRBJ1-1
CAWRRTGRTEAFF
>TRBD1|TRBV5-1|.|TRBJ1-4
CASSLGGQGGEKLFF
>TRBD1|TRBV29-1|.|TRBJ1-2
CSTLKDRRYGYTF
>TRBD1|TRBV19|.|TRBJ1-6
CASSIQGAESPLHF
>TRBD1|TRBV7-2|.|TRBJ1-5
CATGDSSNQPQHF
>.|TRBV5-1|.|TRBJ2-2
CASSSDQGAVSGELFF
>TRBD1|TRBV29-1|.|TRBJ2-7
CSVRPGQGAGEQYF
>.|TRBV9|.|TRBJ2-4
CASSADLHLAKNIQYF
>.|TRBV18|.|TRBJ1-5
CASSPQRGLHQPQHF
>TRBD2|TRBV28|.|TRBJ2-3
CASIGSGRGTDTQYF
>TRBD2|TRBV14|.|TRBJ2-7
CASSHVTSGRTPFHEQYF
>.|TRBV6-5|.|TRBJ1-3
CASSLGANSGNTIYF
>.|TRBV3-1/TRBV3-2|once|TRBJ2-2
CASSQDPGSRELFF
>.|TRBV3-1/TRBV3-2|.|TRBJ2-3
CASSQNFLSTDTQYF
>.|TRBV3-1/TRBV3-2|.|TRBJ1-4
CASSPDGGGLFF
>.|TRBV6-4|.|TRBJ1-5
CASSLPGAGAQPQHF
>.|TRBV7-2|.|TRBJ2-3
CASSFGGTDTQYF
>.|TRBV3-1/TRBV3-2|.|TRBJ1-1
CASSQVSTGTEAFF
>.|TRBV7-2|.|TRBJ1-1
CASSLVPGEAFF
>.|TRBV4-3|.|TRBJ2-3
CASSQDFSTDTQYF
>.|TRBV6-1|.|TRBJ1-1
CASSEVLWRAVNTEAFF
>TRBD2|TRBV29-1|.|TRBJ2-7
CSVAGLAGGWAYEQYF
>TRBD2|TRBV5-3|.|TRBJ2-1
CARSLELAGGNEQFF
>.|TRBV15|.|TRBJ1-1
CATSRDPRGTEAFF
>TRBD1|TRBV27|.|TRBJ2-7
CASSLSGQLFRLSEQYF
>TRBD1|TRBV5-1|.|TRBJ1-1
CASRTGSTEAFF
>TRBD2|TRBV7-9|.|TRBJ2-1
CASSLGTGTSGYNEQFF
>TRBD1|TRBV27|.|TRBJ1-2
CASSSIGTGGELDGYTF
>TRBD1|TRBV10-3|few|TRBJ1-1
CAISESEGAGLGAFF
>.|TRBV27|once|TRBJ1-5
CASSLAQFSGEPQHF
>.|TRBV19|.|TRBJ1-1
CASSIPRSRYTEAFF
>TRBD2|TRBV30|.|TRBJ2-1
CAWETSGSYNEQFF
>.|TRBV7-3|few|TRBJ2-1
CASSKYLDNEQFF
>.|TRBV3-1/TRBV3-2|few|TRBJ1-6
CASSQDRGGRGSSYNSPLHF
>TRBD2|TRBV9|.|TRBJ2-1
CASSVGTSGSSSEQFF
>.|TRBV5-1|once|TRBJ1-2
CASSPSTPNYGYTF
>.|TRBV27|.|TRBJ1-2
CASRSLWRGNYGYTF
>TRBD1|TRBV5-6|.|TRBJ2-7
CASSAGGQGFHEQYF